Sequencing of this T cell receptor beta chain was carried out in a study of blood T cell repertoires in COVID-19. Study as a whole: The study drew acute and convalescent COVID-19 samples from the United States, Italy and Spain. T cells, B-cell-depleted T cells, or PBMCs supplied cDNA or gDNA.

Sequencing was performed with immunoSEQ multiplex PCR; in TCRdb, only in-frame clones are kept and a portion is missing. The table lists about 170,000 clones, around 81% of them singletons, with approximately 2.5% in the top ten. The junction had 7 bases not matched to a gene; V was cut back by 8 bases and J by 2 bases. The CDR3 consists of 15 residues. Looked up from germline, CDR1 is MGHDK and CDR2 is SYGVNS. The receptor's source is a human donor with acute or convalescent COVID-19. The donor label of this sample is uncertain. The rearrangement joins TRBV25-1 to TRBJ2-3; TRBD1 matches 10 bases. The sequenced sample consisted of peripheral blood. DNA of the CDR3: TGTGCCAGCCGCGCCGGGACAGGGGTCACAGATACGCAGTATTTT. Its protein is CASRAGTGVTDTQYF.